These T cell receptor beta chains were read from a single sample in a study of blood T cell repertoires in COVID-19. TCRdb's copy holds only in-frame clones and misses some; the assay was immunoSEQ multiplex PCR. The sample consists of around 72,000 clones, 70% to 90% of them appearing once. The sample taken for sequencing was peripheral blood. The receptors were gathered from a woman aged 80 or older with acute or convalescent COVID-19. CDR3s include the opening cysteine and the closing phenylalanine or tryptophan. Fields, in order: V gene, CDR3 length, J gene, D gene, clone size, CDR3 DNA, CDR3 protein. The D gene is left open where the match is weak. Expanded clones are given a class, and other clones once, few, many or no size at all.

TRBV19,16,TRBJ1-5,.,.,TGTGCCAGTAGTCATCGGACAGACCATAGCAATCAGCCCCAGCATTTT,CASSHRTDHSNQPQHF
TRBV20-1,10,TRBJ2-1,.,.,TGCAGTGTCATCATCAATGAGCAGTTCTTC,CSVIINEQFF
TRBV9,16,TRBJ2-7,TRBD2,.,TGTGCCAGCAGCGGATCGACTAGCGGGAGGGCCTCCGAGCAGTACTTC,CASSGSTSGRASEQYF
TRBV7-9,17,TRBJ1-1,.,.,TGTGCCAGCAGCTCCCCTGGGGACCGGGGGACGAACACTGAAGCTTTCTTT,CASSSPGDRGTNTEAFF
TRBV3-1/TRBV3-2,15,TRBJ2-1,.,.,TGTGCCAGCAGCCAAGACAGGCCCGAATACAATGAGCAGTTCTTC,CASSQDRPEYNEQFF
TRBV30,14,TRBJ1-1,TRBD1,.,TGTGCCTGGACTACCGGACAGGGCTCCACTGAAGCTTTCTTT,CAWTTGQGSTEAFF
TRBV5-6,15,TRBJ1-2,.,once,TGTGCCAGCAGCTCCCTGACACAGATATACTATGGCTACACCTTC,CASSSLTQIYYGYTF
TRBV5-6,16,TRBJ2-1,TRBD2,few,TGTGCCAGCAGCTTGTTTCCTAGCGGCTCCTACAATGAGCAGTTCTTC,CASSLFPSGSYNEQFF
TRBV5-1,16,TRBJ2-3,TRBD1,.,TGCGCCAGCAGTCGAGAAAACAGGGGAAGCACAGATACGCAGTATTTT,CASSRENRGSTDTQYF
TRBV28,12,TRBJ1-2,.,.,TGTGCCAGCCGTCCAGGGGTGTCGAGCTACACCTTC,CASRPGVSSYTF
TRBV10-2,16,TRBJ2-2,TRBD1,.,TGCGCCAGCAGGGAAGGGACAGGGGCGAACACCGGGGAGCTGTTTTTT,CASREGTGANTGELFF
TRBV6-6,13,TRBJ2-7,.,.,TGTGCCAGCAGTTACTTAGGGGTTTTGGAGCAGTACTTC,CASSYLGVLEQYF
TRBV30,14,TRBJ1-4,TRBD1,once,TGTGCCTGGAGACCTCCGGGACAGGGGGCCAAACTGTTTTTT,CAWRPPGQGAKLFF
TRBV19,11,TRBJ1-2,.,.,TGTGCCACGCTTCAGGGTGGAGGCTACACCTTC,CATLQGGGYTF
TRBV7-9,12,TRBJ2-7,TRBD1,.,TGTGCCAGCAGGGGGACAGTCGGCGAGCAGTACTTC,CASRGTVGEQYF